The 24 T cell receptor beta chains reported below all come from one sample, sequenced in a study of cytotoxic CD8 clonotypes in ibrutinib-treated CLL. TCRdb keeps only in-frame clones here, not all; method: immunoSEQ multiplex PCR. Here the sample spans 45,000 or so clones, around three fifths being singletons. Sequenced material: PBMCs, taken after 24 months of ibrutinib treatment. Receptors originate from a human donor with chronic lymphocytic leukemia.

The CDR3 sequence is CATTADRAMSGELFF. The CDR3 nucleotides are TGTGCCACCACCGCAGACAGGGCGATGTCCGGGGAGCTGTTTTTT. V gene TRBV15 combines with J gene TRBJ2-2, with 7 bases matching TRBD1. With 7 bases clipped from V and 6 bases from J, the junction kept 11 bases outside the gene matches. This CDR3 contains 15 residues. Germline assignment: CDR1 LNHNV and CDR2 YYDKDF (reference sequence).

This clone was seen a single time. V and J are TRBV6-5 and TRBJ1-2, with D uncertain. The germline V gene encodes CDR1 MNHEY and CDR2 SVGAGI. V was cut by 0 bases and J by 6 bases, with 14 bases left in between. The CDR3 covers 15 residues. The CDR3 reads CASSYSGSLGNGYTF. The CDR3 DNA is TGTGCCAGCAGTTACTCGGGCTCCCTGGGAAATGGCTACACCTTC.

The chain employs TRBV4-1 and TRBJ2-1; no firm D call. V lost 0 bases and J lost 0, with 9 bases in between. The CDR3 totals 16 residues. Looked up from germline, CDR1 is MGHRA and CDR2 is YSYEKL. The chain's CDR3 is CASSQDWPSSYNEQFF. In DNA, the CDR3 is TGCGCCAGCAGCCAAGATTGGCCAAGCTCCTACAATGAGCAGTTCTTC.

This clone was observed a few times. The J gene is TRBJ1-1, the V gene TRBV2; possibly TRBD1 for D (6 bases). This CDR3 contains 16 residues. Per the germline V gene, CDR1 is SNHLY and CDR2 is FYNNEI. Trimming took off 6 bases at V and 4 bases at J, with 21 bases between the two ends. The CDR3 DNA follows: TGTGCCAGCAGCGATCGGACAGCCTCCCCAGCCACTGAAGCTTTCTTT. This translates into CASSDRTASPATEAFF.

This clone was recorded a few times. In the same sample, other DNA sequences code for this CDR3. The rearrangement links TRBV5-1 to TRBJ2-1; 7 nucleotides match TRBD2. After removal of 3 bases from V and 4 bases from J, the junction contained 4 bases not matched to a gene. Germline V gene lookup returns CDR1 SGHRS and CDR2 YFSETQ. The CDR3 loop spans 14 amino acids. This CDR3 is CASSSSGGYNEQFF. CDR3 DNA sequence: TGCGCCAGCAGCTCTTCCGGGGGGTACAATGAGCAGTTCTTC.

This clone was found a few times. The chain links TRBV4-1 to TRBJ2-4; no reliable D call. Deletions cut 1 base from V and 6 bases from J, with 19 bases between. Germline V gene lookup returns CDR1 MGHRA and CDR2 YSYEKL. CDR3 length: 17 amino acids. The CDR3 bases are TGCGCCAGCAGCCAAGGGGTATTCCCCTCCTCCTTAAACATTCAGTACTTC. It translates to CASSQGVFPSSLNIQYF.

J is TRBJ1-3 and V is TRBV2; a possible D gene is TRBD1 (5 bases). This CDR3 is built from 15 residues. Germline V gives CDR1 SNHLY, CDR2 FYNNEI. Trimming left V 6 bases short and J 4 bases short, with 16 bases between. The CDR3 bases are TGTGCCAGCAGCGCCATCCAGGGATCCGGAAACACCATATATTTT. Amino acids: CASSAIQGSGNTIYF.

This chain's CDR3 is CASAGGDPETQYF. CDR3 in DNA: TGTGCCAGCGCCGGGGGGGACCCGGAGACCCAGTACTTC. The chain links TRBV2 to TRBJ2-5; TRBD2 agrees at 8 bases. Germline lookup yields CDR1 SNHLY and CDR2 FYNNEI. The CDR3 is made up of 13 amino acids. Trimming at V came to 8 bases and at J to 5 bases, leaving 7 bases not matched to a gene.

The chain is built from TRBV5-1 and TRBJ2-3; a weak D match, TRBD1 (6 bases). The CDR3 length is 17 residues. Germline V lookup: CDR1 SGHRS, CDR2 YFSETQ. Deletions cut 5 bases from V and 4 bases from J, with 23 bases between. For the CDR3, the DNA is TGCGCCAGCAGGGAGACGAGGGGGTTGGTGCGCGCAGATACGCAGTATTTT. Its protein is CASRETRGLVRADTQYF.

CDR3 sequence reads: CASSLGGTNTGELFF. The CDR3, as DNA: TGCGCCAGCAGCTTGGGGGGGACCAACACCGGGGAGCTGTTTTTT. The genes are TRBV5-1 and TRBJ2-2; D is possibly TRBD1 or TRBD2 (5 bases each). The CDR3 covers 15 residues. Germline V gives CDR1 SGHRS, CDR2 YFSETQ. V lost 0 bases and J 2 bases, leaving 8 bases between the germline ends.

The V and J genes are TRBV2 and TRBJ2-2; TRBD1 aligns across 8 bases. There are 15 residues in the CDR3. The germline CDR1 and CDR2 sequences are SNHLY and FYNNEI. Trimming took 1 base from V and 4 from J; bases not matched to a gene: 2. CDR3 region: CASSEGQGRTGELFF. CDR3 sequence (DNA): TGTGCCAGCAGTGAAGGACAGGGGCGCACCGGGGAGCTGTTTTTT. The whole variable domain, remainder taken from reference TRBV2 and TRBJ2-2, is EPEVTQTPSHQVTQMGQEVILRCVPISNHLYFYWYRQILGQKVEFLVSFYNNEISEKSEIFDDQFSVERPDGSNFTLKIRSTKLEDSAMYFCASSEGQGRTGELFFGEGSRLTVL.

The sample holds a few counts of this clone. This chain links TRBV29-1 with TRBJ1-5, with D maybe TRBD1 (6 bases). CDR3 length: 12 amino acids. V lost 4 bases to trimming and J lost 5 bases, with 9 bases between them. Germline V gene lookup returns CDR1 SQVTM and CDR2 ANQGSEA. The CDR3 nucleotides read TGCAGCGTTGCCAAGGGGGATCAGCCCCAGCATTTT. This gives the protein CSVAKGDQPQHF.

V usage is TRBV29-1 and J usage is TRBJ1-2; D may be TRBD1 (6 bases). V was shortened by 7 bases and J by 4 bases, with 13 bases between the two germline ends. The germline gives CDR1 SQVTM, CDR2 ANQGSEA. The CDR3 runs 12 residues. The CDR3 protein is CSALADSYGYTF. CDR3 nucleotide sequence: TGCAGCGCTCTAGCGGACAGCTATGGCTACACCTTC.

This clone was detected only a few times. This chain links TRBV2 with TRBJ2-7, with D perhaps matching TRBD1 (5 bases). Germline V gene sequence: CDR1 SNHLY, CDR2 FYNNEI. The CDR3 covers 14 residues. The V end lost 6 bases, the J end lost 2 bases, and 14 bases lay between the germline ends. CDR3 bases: TGTGCCAGCAGGGTACAGGTACTAACCTACGAGCAGTACTTC. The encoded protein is CASRVQVLTYEQYF.

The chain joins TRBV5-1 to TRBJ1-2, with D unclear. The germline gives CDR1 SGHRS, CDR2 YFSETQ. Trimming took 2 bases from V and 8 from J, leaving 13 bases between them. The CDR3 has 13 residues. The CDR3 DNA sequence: TGCGCCAGCAGCTTTGAAGGGAGACGGGGCTACACCTTC. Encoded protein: CASSFEGRRGYTF.

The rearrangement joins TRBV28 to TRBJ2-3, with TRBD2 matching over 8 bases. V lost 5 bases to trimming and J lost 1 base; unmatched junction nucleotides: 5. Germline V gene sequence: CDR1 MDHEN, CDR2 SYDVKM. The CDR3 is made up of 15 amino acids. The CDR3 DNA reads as TGTGCCAGCAGTCGTAGCGGGGCCGGCACAGATACGCAGTATTTT. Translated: CASSRSGAGTDTQYF.

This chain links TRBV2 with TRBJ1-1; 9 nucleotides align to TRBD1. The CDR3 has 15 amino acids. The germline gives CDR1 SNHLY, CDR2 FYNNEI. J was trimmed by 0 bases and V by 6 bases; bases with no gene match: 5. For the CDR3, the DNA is TGTGCCAGCAGCTCCGGGACAGGGATGAACACTGAAGCTTTCTTT. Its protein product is CASSSGTGMNTEAFF.

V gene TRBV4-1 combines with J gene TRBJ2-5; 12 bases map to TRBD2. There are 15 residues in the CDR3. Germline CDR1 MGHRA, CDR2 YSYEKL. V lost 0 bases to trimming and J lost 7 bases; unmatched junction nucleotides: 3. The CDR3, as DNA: TGCGCCAGCAGCCAAGATGCTAGCGGGGGGGGGACCCAGTACTTC. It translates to CASSQDASGGGTQYF.

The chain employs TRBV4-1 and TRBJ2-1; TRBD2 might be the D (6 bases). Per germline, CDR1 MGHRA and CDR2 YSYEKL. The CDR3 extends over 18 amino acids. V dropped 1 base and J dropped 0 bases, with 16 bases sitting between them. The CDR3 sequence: CASSQGGDYGGSYNEQFF. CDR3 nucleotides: TGCGCCAGCAGCCAAGGAGGGGATTACGGGGGCTCCTACAATGAGCAGTTCTTC.

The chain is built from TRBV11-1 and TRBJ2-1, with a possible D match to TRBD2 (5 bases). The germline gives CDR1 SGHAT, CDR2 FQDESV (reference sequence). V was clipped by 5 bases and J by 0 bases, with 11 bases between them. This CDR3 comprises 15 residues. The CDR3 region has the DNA TGTGCCAGCAGCCCGGACTGGAGCTCCTACAATGAGCAGTTCTTC. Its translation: CASSPDWSSYNEQFF.

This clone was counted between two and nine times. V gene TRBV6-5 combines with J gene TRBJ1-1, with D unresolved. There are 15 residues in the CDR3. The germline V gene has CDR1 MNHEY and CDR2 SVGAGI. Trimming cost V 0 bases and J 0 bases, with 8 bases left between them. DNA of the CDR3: TGTGCCAGCAGTTACTCGTCCCGCATGAACACTGAAGCTTTCTTT. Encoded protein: CASSYSSRMNTEAFF.

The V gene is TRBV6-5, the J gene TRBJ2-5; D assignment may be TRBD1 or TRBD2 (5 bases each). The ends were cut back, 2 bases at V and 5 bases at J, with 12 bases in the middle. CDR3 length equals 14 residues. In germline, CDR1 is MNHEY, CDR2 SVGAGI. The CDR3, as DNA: TGTGCCAGCAGTTACCCAGGGACCCCCGAGACCCAGTACTTC. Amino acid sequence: CASSYPGTPETQYF.

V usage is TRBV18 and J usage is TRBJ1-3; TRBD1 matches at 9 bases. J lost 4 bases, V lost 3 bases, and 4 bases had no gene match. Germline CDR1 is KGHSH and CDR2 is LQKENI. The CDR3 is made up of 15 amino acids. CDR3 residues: CASSPAGTGGNTIYF. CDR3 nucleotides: TGTGCCAGCTCACCGGCCGGGACAGGGGGAAACACCATATATTTT.

In nucleotides, the CDR3 is TGTGCCAGCAGTTCCCGGACACGCACAACTAATGAAAAACTGTTTTTT. Its protein is CASSSRTRTTNEKLFF. The chain carries TRBV25-1 and TRBJ1-4, with a possible D match to TRBD1 (5 bases). CDR3 length: 16 amino acids. Germline loops: CDR1 MGHDK, CDR2 SYGVNS. V gave up 5 bases and J gave up 0 bases, with 13 bases separating them.